This T cell receptor (beta chain) appears in the sequencing data of a study of vaccination and CD4 T cells after COVID-19. The V gene's germline CDR1 is MNHEY and CDR2 SVGAGI. The CDR3 totals 15 residues. Trimming removed 2 bases from V and 5 bases from J, with 13 bases in between. The treatment denotes: approximately nine-day PBMC culture with coronavirus spike peptide pools or control peptides (ViraFEST assay). The sample holds one count of this clonotype. As yet, its antigen is unknown. The Oncomine TCR Beta short-read assay was what sequenced the DNA obtained from cultured CD4+ T cells. TCRdb passed the PCR reads through MiXCR, listing each CDR3 protein once. The sample holds more than 15,000 distinct CDR3 sequences, about 40% seen once.

The sequence was obtained from a human donor who received a COVID-19 vaccine. This chain links TRBV6-5 with TRBJ2-1; D remains ambiguous. This sample comprised CD4+ T cells from blood, cultured in vitro, obtained before SARS-CoV-2 vaccination. In nucleotides, the CDR3 is TGTGCCAGCAGTTACGATGGCAGGAGAGACAATGAGCAGTTCTTC. This sequence encodes CASSYDGRRDNEQFF.